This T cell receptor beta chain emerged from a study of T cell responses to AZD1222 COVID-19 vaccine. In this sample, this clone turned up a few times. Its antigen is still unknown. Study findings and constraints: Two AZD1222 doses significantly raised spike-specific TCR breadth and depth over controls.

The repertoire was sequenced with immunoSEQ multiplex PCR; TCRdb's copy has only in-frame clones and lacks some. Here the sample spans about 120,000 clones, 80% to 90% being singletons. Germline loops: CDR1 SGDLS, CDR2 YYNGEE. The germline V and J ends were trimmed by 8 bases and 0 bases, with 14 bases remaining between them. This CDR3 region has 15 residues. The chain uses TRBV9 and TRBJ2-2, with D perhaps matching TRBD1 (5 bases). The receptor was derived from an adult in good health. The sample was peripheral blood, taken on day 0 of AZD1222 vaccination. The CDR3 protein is CASNVGQANTGELFF. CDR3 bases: TGTGCCAGTAATGTTGGACAAGCGAACACCGGGGAGCTGTTTTTT.